This T cell receptor (beta chain) was identified during a study of blood T cell repertoires in COVID-19. Overall study: Samples representing acute and convalescent COVID-19 were sourced from the United States, Italy and Spain. T cells, B-cell-depleted T cells, or PBMCs supplied cDNA or gDNA.

The CDR3 consists of 14 residues. V gave up 8 bases and J gave up 2 bases, with 14 bases separating them. Germline CDR1 is SNHLY and CDR2 is FYNNEI. This clone was picked up a small number of times. As processed by the authors: Researchers report that nucleated cell counts were estimated from reference gene primer amplification. Generated by immunoSEQ multiplex PCR, the TCRdb table keeps only in-frame clones and is missing some. The DNA gave D and trimming, while V, J and clone size come from that table. In the table there are almost 250,000 clones, about 89% of which are singletons. The sequence came from a woman in her sixties who had recovered from COVID-19. The chain combines TRBV2 with TRBJ2-3; possible D gene TRBD2, 6 bases. Material for sequencing was peripheral blood. CDR3 residues: CASGRDLVTDTQYF. CDR3 in DNA: TGTGCCAGCGGCCGGGACTTAGTCACAGATACGCAGTATTTT.